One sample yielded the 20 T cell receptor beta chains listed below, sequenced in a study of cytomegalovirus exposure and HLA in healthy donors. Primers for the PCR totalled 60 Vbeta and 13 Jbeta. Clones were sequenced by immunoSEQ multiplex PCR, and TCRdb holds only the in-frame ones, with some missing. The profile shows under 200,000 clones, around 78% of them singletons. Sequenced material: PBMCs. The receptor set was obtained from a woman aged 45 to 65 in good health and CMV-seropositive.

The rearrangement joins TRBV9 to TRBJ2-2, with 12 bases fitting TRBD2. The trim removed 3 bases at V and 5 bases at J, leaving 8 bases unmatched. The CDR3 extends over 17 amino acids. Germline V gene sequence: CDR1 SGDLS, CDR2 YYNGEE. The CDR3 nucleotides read TGTGCCAGCAGCGCAGGACTAGCGGGAAGTGGGACCGGGGAGCTGTTTTTT. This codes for CASSAGLAGSGTGELFF.

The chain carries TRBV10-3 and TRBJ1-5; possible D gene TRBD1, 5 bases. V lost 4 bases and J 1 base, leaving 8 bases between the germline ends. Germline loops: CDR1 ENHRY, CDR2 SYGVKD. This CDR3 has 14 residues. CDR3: CAISGGGSNQPQHF. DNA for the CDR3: TGTGCCATCAGTGGGGGGGGGAGCAATCAGCCCCAGCATTTT.

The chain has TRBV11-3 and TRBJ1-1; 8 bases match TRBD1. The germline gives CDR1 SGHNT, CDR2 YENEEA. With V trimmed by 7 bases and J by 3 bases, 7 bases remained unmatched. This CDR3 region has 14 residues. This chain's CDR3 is CASNYRGSYTEAFF. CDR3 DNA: TGTGCCAGCAATTACAGGGGGTCGTACACTGAAGCTTTCTTT.

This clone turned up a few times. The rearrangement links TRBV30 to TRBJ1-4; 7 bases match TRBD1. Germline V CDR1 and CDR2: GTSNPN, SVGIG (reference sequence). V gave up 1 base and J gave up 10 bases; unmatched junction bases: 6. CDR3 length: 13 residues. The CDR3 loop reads CAWSEKGAGKLFF. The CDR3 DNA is TGTGCCTGGAGTGAAAAGGGGGCGGGAAAACTGTTTTTT.

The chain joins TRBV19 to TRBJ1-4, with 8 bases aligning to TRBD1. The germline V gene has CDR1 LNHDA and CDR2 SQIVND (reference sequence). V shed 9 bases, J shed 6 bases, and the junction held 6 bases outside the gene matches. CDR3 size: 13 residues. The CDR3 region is CASRDRGDEKLFF. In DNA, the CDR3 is TGTGCCAGCAGAGACAGGGGCGATGAAAAACTGTTTTTT. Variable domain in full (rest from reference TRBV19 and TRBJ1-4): DGGITQSPKYLFRKEGQNVTLSCEQNLNHDAMYWYRQDPGQGLRLIYYSQIVNDFQKGDIAEGYSVSREKKESFPLTVTSAQKNPTAFYLCASRDRGDEKLFFGSGTQLSVL.

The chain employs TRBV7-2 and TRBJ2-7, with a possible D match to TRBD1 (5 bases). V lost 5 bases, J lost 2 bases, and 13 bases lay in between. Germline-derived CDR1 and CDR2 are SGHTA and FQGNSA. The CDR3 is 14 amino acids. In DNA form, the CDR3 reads TGTGCCAGCAGCCCCAGACAAGGGGCCTACGAGCAGTACTTC. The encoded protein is CASSPRQGAYEQYF.

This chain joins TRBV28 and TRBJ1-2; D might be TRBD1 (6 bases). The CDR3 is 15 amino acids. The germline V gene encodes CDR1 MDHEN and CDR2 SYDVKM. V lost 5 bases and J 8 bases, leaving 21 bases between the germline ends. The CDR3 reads CASSPPRTAAKGYTF. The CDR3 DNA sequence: TGTGCCAGCAGTCCCCCCCGGACAGCCGCTAAAGGCTACACCTTC.

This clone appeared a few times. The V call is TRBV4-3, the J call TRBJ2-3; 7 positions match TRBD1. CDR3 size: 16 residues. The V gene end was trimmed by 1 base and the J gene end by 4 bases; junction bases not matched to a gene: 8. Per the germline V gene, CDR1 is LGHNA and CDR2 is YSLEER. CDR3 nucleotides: TGCGCCAGCAGCCAAGCTTTAGGGACAGATGCAGATACGCAGTATTTT. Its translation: CASSQALGTDADTQYF.

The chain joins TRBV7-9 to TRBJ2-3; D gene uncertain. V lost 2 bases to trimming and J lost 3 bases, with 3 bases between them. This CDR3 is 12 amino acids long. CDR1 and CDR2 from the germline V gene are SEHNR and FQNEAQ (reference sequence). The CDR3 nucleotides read TGTGCCAGCAGCTTACGGACAGATACGCAGTATTTT. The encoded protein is CASSLRTDTQYF.

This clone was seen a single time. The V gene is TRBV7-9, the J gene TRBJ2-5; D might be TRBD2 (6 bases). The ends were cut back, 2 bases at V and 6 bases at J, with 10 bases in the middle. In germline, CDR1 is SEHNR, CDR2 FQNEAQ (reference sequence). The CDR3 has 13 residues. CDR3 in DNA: TGTGCCAGCAGCTTATGGGGGGAACAGACCCAGTACTTC. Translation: CASSLWGEQTQYF.

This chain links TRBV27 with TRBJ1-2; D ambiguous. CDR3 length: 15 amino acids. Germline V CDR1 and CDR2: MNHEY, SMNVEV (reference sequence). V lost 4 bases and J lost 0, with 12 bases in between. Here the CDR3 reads CASSSHWGANYGYTF. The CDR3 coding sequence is TGTGCCAGCAGTTCCCACTGGGGAGCTAACTATGGCTACACCTTC.

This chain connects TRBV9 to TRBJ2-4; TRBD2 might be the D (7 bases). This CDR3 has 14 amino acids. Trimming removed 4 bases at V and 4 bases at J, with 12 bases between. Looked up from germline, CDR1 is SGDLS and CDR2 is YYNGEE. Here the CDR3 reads CASSPGGPKNIQYF. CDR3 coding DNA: TGTGCCAGCAGCCCGGGGGGCCCTAAAAACATTCAGTACTTC.

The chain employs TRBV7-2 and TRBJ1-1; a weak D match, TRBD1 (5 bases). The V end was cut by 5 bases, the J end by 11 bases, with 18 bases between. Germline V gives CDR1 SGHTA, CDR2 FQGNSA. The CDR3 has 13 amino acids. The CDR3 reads CASSEGPDYGAFF. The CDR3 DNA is TGTGCCAGCAGCGAGGGACCGGACTATGGGGCTTTCTTT.

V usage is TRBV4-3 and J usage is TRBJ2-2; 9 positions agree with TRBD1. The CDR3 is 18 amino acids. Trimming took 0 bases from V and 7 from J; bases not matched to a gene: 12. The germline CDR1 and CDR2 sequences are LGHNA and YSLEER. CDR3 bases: TGCGCCAGCAGCCAAGAACCTCCGGGACAGGGCCTAGGCGGGGAGCTGTTTTTT. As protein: CASSQEPPGQGLGGELFF.

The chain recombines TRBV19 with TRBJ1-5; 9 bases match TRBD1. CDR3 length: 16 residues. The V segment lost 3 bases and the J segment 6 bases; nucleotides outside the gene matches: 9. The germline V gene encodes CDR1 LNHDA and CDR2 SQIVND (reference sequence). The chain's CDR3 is CASSIEQGAFGQPQHF. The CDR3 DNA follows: TGTGCCAGTAGTATCGAACAGGGGGCTTTCGGTCAGCCCCAGCATTTT.

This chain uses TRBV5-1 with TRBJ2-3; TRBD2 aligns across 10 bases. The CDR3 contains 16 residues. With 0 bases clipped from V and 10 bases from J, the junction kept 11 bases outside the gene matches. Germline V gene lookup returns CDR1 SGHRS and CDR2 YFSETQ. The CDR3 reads CASSLANSGGASAQYF. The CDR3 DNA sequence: TGCGCCAGCAGCTTGGCCAACAGCGGGGGGGCCTCGGCGCAGTATTTT.

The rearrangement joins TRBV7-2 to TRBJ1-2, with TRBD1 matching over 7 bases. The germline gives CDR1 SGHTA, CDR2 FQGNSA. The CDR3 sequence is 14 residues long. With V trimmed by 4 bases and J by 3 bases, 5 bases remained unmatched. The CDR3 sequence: CASSSTGIHYGYTF. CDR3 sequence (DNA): TGTGCCAGCAGCTCGACAGGGATTCACTATGGCTACACCTTC.

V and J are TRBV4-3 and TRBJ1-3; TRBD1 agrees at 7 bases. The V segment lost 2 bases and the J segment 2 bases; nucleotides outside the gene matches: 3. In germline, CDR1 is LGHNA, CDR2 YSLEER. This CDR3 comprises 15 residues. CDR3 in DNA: TGCGCCAGCAGCCAACAGGGGGTAGCTGGAAACACCATATATTTT. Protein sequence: CASSQQGVAGNTIYF.

The CDR3 reads CASSLGPNNEQFF. DNA for the CDR3: TGTGCCAGCAGCTTAGGGCCGAACAATGAGCAGTTCTTC. The chain links TRBV11-3 to TRBJ2-1; D uncertain. Germline V CDR1 and CDR2: SGHNT, YENEEA. The CDR3 runs to 13 residues. V was shortened by 1 base and J by 5 bases, with 6 bases between the two germline ends. The whole variable domain, filled in from reference TRBV11-3 and TRBJ2-1, reads EAGVVQSPRYKIIEKKQPVAFWCNPISGHNTLYWYLQNLGQGPELLIRYENEEAVDDSQLPKDRFSAERLKGVDSTLKIQPAELGDSAVYLCASSLGPNNEQFFGPGTRLTVL.

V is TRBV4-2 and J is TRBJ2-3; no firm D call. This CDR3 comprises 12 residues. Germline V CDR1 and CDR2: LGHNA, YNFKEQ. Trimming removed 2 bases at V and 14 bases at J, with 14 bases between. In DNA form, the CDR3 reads TGTGCCAGCAGCCAACTGGCCCAAGATCGGTATTTT. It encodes CASSQLAQDRYF.